Following are 21 T cell receptor beta chains from one sample sequenced in a study of cytomegalovirus exposure and HLA in healthy donors. Primers for the PCR totalled 60 Vbeta and 13 Jbeta. Clones were sequenced by immunoSEQ multiplex PCR, and TCRdb holds only the in-frame ones, with some missing. Among approximately 170,000 clones listed, more than 65% were seen once. Source material: PBMCs. The receptors shown here come from a male donor in good health and CMV-seronegative.

The chain joins TRBV7-8 to TRBJ2-5, with TRBD2 as a possible D gene (7 bases). V shed 3 bases and J shed 1 base, with 12 bases lying between them. CDR3 size: 15 residues. Germline V gives CDR1 SGHVS, CDR2 FQNEAQ. Here the CDR3 DNA reads TGTGCCAGCAGCTTCTCGGGGGGCCGCCAAGAGACCCAGTACTTC. Its translation: CASSFSGGRQETQYF.

The chain employs TRBV28 and TRBJ1-2; no definite D call. CDR1 is MDHEN, CDR2 SYDVKM, per germline. The V end lost 7 bases, the J end lost 4 bases, and 13 bases lay between the germline ends. CDR3 size: 13 residues. The CDR3 DNA reads TGTGCCAGCAAGAACGGGTATGCCTATGGCTACACCTTC. Protein sequence: CASKNGYAYGYTF.

This sequence joins TRBV5-4 and TRBJ1-4, with 7 nucleotides matching TRBD1. CDR1 SGHNT and CDR2 YYREEE come from the germline V gene (reference sequence). The V and J ends lost 5 bases and 7 bases, in that order; junction bases with no gene match: 8. This CDR3 is built from 14 residues. The CDR3 protein is CASSSGQFPEKLFF. The CDR3 coding sequence is TGTGCCAGCAGTTCGGGACAGTTTCCTGAAAAACTGTTTTTT.

Worth noting for this clone: The junction differs from germline at one of its ends, possibly a read error. The rearrangement links TRBV7-9 to TRBJ1-3; D is possibly TRBD1 (6 bases). Per the germline V gene, CDR1 is SEHNR and CDR2 is FQNEAQ (reference sequence). The CDR3 contains 16 residues. CDR3 residues: CSSSLPTTGFGNTIYF. As DNA, the CDR3 is TGTTCCAGCAGCTTACCCACGACAGGTTTTGGAAACACCATATATTTT.

The chain combines TRBV7-3 with TRBJ2-1, with 7 bases that match TRBD1. The trim removed 5 bases at V and 0 bases at J, leaving 4 bases unmatched. Germline assignment: CDR1 SGHTA and CDR2 FQGTGA. The CDR3 is 15 residues long. The CDR3, as DNA: TGTGCCAGCAGCAGACAGGGTGACTCCTACAATGAGCAGTTCTTC. It codes for CASSRQGDSYNEQFF. The variable domain in full, completed from reference TRBV7-3 and TRBJ2-1, reads GAGVSQTPSNKVTEKGKYVELRCDPISGHTALYWYRQSLGQGPEFLIYFQGTGAADDSGLPNDRFFAVRPEGSVSTLKIQRTERGDSAVYLCASSRQGDSYNEQFFGPGTRLTVL.

About this clone itself: A junction boundary mismatches the germline segment, possibly from a read error. V is TRBV7-9 and J is TRBJ1-2; maybe TRBD1 (6 bases). CDR3 size: 15 residues. Per the germline V gene, CDR1 is SEHNR and CDR2 is FQNEAQ (reference sequence). The CDR3 region is CSSSRTGSSNYGYTF. The DNA for the CDR3 is TGTTCCAGCAGCCGCACAGGGTCTTCGAACTATGGCTACACCTTC.

The genes are TRBV10-3 and TRBJ2-5; TRBD1 matches at 8 bases. Trimming removed 4 bases from V and 5 bases from J; junction bases left unmatched: 9. This CDR3 contains 15 residues. Germline assignment: CDR1 ENHRY and CDR2 SYGVKD. CDR3 sequence: CAISGTDRVGETQYF. As DNA, the CDR3 is TGTGCCATCAGTGGGACGGACAGGGTGGGGGAGACCCAGTACTTC.

V gene TRBV7-9 combines with J gene TRBJ1-1; D remains unclear. With 5 bases removed from V and 2 bases from J, the gap between germline ends came to 6 bases. The CDR3 runs to 12 residues. Looked up from germline, CDR1 is SEHNR and CDR2 is FQNEAQ (reference sequence). The CDR3, as DNA: TGTGCCAGCAGCCTATTAAACACTGAAGCTTTCTTT. This translates into CASSLLNTEAFF.

The J gene is TRBJ2-1, the V gene TRBV29-1; 12 positions match TRBD2. The CDR3 contains 14 residues. Losses at the gene ends were 4 bases for V and 7 bases for J; bases not matched to a gene: 5. CDR1 is SQVTM, CDR2 ANQGSEA, per germline. The CDR3 region has the DNA TGCAGCGTTGCAGCTAGCGGGAGGGCGAATGAGCAGTTCTTC. Translating it yields CSVAASGRANEQFF.

This sequence joins TRBV27 and TRBJ1-6, with 7 bases matching TRBD1. In germline, CDR1 is MNHEY, CDR2 SMNVEV (reference sequence). The junction had 9 bases not matched to a gene; V was cut back by 0 bases and J by 10 bases. The CDR3 length is 16 residues. This CDR3 is CASSLSSNRGVSPLHF. CDR3 sequence (DNA): TGTGCCAGCAGTTTATCATCAAACAGGGGTGTCTCACCCCTCCACTTT.

The chain combines TRBV28 with TRBJ2-5; D gene ambiguous. The tail of the sequence fits TRBJ2-7 better, so the J call may be wrong. The CDR3 has 11 amino acids. CDR1 is MDHEN and CDR2 is SYDVKM in the germline V gene. Here the CDR3 DNA reads TGTGCCAGCAGTTTACGCTACGAGCAGTACTTC. Its translation: CASSLRYEQYF.

The genes are TRBV2 and TRBJ1-2; D not certain. V dropped 4 bases and J dropped 4 bases, with 13 bases sitting between them. Germline V gene lookup returns CDR1 SNHLY and CDR2 FYNNEI. This CDR3 spans 14 amino acids. The CDR3 here is CASSAVRQAYGYTF. The DNA for the CDR3 is TGTGCCAGCAGTGCGGTCCGGCAGGCCTATGGCTACACCTTC.

The chain carries TRBV29-1 and TRBJ2-7; 11 nucleotides match TRBD2. The length of the CDR3 is 18 residues. J gave up 7 bases and V 4 bases, and 21 bases lay outside the gene matches. The germline CDR1 and CDR2 sequences are SQVTM and ANQGSEA. CDR3 residues: CSVVLPSGRTLTAREQYF. The DNA of the CDR3 is TGCAGCGTTGTATTGCCTAGCGGGAGGACCCTTACAGCTCGGGAGCAGTACTTC.

A note on this clone: Other DNA sequences in this sample translate to the same CDR3. V gene TRBV6-5 combines with J gene TRBJ1-2, with D possibly matching TRBD1 (5 bases). V was trimmed by 0 bases and J by 5 bases, leaving 7 bases between them. CDR1 MNHEY and CDR2 SVGAGI come from the germline V gene. This CDR3 has 13 residues. This CDR3 reads CASSYSGGYGYTF. The CDR3 DNA reads as TGTGCCAGCAGTTACTCGGGGGGGTATGGCTACACCTTC.

The chain recombines TRBV28 with TRBJ1-2; D is ambiguous. V lost 5 bases to trimming and J lost 8 bases, with 15 bases between them. The CDR3 consists of 13 residues. Germline values: CDR1 MDHEN, CDR2 SYDVKM. The CDR3: CASSPRDLVGYTF. The CDR3 DNA follows: TGTGCCAGCAGTCCCCGAGACTTGGTCGGCTACACCTTC.

The chain links TRBV11-2 to TRBJ2-3; TRBD1 might be the D (5 bases). This CDR3 is 14 amino acids long. The germline V and J ends were trimmed by 2 bases and 4 bases, with 10 bases remaining between them. Germline V gives CDR1 SGHAT, CDR2 FQNNGV. CDR3 DNA sequence: TGTGCCAGCAGCTTACAGGGTCCCCCAGATACGCAGTATTTT. It codes for CASSLQGPPDTQYF.

The chain combines TRBV2 with TRBJ1-3; D not resolved. The CDR3 is 16 amino acids. V lost 4 bases to trimming and J lost 0 bases, with 13 bases between them. The germline gives CDR1 SNHLY, CDR2 FYNNEI. CDR3 DNA: TGTGCCAGCAGTGGCGGTCGTCCGAGCTCTGGAAACACCATATATTTT. Translated: CASSGGRPSSGNTIYF.

The chain employs TRBV10-1 and TRBJ2-2; TRBD2 agrees at 13 bases. This CDR3 region has 16 residues. V lost 8 bases and J lost 4; bases outside the gene matches: 7. Germline V gene data show CDR1 as WNHNN and CDR2 as SYGVQD (reference sequence). CDR3 residues: CASAGLAGDRTGELFF. CDR3 DNA: TGCGCCAGCGCCGGACTAGCGGGAGATCGCACCGGGGAGCTGTTTTTT.

The chain links TRBV6-4 to TRBJ1-1; 7 bases fit TRBD1. This CDR3 spans 13 amino acids. Trimming at V came to 5 bases and at J to 7 bases, leaving 7 bases not matched to a gene. Germline CDR1 and CDR2: MRHNA and SNTAGT. In DNA form, the CDR3 reads TGTGCCAGCAGTCGACAGGGCTACGGTGAAGCTTTCTTT. Its translation: CASSRQGYGEAFF.

This clone was counted between two and nine times. The rearrangement uses TRBV5-1 and TRBJ1-2, with 8 bases lining up with TRBD1. The CDR3 loop spans 16 amino acids. Germline lookup yields CDR1 SGHRS and CDR2 YFSETQ. After removal of 3 bases from V and 8 bases from J, the junction contained 15 bases not matched to a gene. CDR3 region: CASSSPQGQDLWGYTF. As DNA, the CDR3 is TGCGCCAGCAGCTCACCCCAGGGACAGGATCTATGGGGCTACACCTTC.

In this sample, this clone turned up a few times. The gene calls are TRBV10-3 and TRBJ1-1; no clear D. Trimming removed 10 bases from V and 5 bases from J, with 17 bases in between. The CDR3 is 13 amino acids. In germline, CDR1 is ENHRY, CDR2 SYGVKD. The chain's CDR3 is CATTIRERTEAFF. The CDR3 region has the DNA TGTGCCACCACGATCCGGGAGAGGACTGAAGCTTTCTTT.